The T cell receptor beta chain under discussion was sequenced for a study of Ad26.COV2.S vaccination and SARS-CoV-2 variants. The method was immunoSEQ multiplex PCR; TCRdb's version includes in-frame clones alone and lacks a portion of them. The sample includes about half a million clones, about nine tenths seen only once; the top ten take more than 1.5%. The germline CDR1 and CDR2 sequences are SQVTM and ANQGSEA. Losses at the gene ends were 2 bases for V and 0 bases for J; bases not matched to a gene: 11. The CDR3 runs 18 residues. The sample's treatment: approximately 18 received Ad26.COV2.S at low or high dose, single or two shots; several received placebo; per-sample allocation not given. Samples came from day 63 after the first vaccine or placebo injection.

The V gene is TRBV29-1, the J gene TRBJ2-1; 9 bases align to TRBD2. The sequencing here drew on peripheral blood, taken in a trial of Ad26.COV2.S vaccine versus placebo. The receptor comes from a person between 18 and 65 years old who received the Ad26.COV2.S COVID-19 vaccine or a placebo. DNA of the CDR3: TGCAGCGTTGAATACCTAGCGGGATATGGAGGCTCCTACAATGAGCAGTTCTTC. Amino acids: CSVEYLAGYGGSYNEQFF.